This T cell receptor (beta chain) was documented in a study of T-cell memory formation after mild COVID-19. From germline, CDR1 is LGHNA and CDR2 YNFKEQ. The CDR3 covers 18 residues. Trimming took 3 bases from V and 3 from J; bases not matched to a gene: 12. Findings and caveats of the study: Second-wave clones that peaked on day 37 lacked confirmed SARS-CoV-2 specificity.

TCRdb re-called the 5' RACE reads with MiXCR, one entry per CDR3 protein. The sample lists over 400,000 distinct CDR3 sequences, 20% to 25% occurring once. As concerns this clonotype: What it binds is unknown.

This receptor was identified in an adult woman who had mild COVID-19 (a few samples of this study predate the infection). Cell type and time point are not known. The chain carries TRBV4-2 and TRBJ2-2; 8 bases agree with TRBD2. The sample consisted of PBMCs or a T cell subset sorted from them (not recorded which). The DNA for the CDR3 is TGTGCCAGCAGCCACCAACCTAGGGGACTAGGATACACCGGGGAGCTGTTTTTT. This encodes CASSHQPRGLGYTGELFF.